This T cell receptor beta chain was retrieved from a study of blood T cell repertoires in COVID-19. As handled by the study authors: Estimates of nucleated cell counts were drawn from the amplification of reference gene primers. Clones were sequenced by immunoSEQ multiplex PCR, and TCRdb holds only the in-frame ones, with some missing. That table furnishes V, J and clone size, whereas the DNA furnished D and trimming. The repertoire consists of 250,000 to 350,000 clones, with 65% to 85% occurring once and the leading ten covering about 1.5%. With 4 bases clipped from V and 4 bases from J, the junction kept 7 bases outside the gene matches. The CDR3 extends over 15 amino acids. CDR1 SGHRS and CDR2 YFSETQ come from the germline V gene.

The clonotype comes from a human donor with COVID-19, enrolled during active disease. The donor label of this sample is uncertain. The chain uses TRBV5-1 and TRBJ1-1; 10 bases map to TRBD1. Sequenced input: peripheral blood. The CDR3 sequence: CASSVTGGASTEAFF. DNA of the CDR3: TGCGCCAGCAGCGTGACAGGGGGCGCGAGCACTGAAGCTTTCTTT. Filled out from reference TRBV5-1 and TRBJ1-1, the complete variable domain reads KAGVTQTPRYLIKTRGQQVTLSCSPISGHRSVSWYQQTPGQGLQFLFEYFSETQRNKGNFPGRFSGRQFSNSRSEMNVSTLELGDSALYLCASSVTGGASTEAFFGQGTRLTVV.